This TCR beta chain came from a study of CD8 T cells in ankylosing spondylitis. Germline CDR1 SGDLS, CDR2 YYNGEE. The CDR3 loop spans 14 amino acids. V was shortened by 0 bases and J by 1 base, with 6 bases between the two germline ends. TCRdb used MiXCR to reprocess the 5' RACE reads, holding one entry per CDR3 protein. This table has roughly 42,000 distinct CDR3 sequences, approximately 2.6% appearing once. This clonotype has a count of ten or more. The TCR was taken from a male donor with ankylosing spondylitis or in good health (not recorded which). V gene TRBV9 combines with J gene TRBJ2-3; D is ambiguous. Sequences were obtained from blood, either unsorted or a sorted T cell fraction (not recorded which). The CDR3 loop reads CASSVESRTDTQYF. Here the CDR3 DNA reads TGTGCCAGCAGCGTAGAGTCTCGCACAGATACGCAGTATTTT.